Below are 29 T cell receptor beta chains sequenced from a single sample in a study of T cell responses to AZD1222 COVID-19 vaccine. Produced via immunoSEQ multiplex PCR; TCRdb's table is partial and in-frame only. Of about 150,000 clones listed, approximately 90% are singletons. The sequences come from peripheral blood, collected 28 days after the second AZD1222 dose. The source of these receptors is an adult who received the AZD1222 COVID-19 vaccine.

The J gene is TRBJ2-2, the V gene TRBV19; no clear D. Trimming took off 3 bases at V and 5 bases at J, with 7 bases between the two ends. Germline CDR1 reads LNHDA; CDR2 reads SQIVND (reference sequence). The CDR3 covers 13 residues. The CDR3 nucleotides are TGTGCCAGTAGTATGGTGGGGACCGGGGAGCTGTTTTTT. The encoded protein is CASSMVGTGELFF.

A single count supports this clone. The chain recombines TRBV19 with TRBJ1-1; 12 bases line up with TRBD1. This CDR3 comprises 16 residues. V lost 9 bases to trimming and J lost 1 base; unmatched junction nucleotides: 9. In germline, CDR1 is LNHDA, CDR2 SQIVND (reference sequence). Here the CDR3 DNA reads TGTGCCAGCAAGGGGACAGGGGGCGCCGGGAACACTGAAGCTTTCTTT. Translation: CASKGTGGAGNTEAFF.

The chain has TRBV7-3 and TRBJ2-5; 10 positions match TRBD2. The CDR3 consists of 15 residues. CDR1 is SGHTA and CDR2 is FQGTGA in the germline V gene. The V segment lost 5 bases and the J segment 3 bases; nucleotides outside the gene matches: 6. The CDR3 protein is CASSPGGTSEETQYF. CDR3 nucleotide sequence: TGTGCCAGCAGCCCAGGGGGGACTAGCGAAGAGACCCAGTACTTC.

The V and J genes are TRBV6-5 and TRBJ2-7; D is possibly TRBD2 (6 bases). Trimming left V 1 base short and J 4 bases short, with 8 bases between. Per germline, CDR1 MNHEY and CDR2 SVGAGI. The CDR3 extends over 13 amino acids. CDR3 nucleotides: TGTGCCAGCAGTTACTGGCGGGGATACGAGCAGTACTTC. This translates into CASSYWRGYEQYF.

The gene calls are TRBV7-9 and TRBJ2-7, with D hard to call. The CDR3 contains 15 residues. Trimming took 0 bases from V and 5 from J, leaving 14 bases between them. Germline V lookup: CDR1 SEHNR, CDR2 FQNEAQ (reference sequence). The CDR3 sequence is CASSLARPTRDEQYF. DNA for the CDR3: TGTGCCAGCAGCTTAGCGCGCCCTACTCGGGACGAGCAGTACTTC.

CDR3 in amino acids: CASSSPTGSTDTQYF. The CDR3 nucleotides read TGTGCCAGCAGCTCCCCGACAGGGAGCACAGATACGCAGTATTTT. V usage is TRBV5-4 and J usage is TRBJ2-3, with 7 bases identical to TRBD1. The germline gives CDR1 SGHNT, CDR2 YYREEE (reference sequence). The CDR3 spans 15 residues. V gave up 3 bases and J gave up 0 bases; unmatched junction bases: 4.

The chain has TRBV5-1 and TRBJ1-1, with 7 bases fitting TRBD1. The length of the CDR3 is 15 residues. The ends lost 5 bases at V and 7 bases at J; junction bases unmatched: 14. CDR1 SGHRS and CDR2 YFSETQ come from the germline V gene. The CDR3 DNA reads TGCGCCAGCAGACCCTTAGGGACAGCCTTGAATGAAGCTTTCTTT. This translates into CASRPLGTALNEAFF. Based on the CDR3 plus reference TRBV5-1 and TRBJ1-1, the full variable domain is KAGVTQTPRYLIKTRGQQVTLSCSPISGHRSVSWYQQTPGQGLQFLFEYFSETQRNKGNFPGRFSGRQFSNSRSEMNVSTLELGDSALYLCASRPLGTALNEAFFGQGTRLTVV.

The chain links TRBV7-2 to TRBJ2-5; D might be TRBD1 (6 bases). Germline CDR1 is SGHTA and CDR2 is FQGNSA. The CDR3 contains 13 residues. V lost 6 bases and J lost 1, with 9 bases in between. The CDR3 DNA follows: TGTGCCAGCAGGCAAGGGGGCCAAGAGACCCAGTACTTC. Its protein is CASRQGGQETQYF.

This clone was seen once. The CDR3 DNA reads as TGTGCCAGCAAGGACAGCCGGAAACGCTATGGCTACACCTTC. This gives the protein CASKDSRKRYGYTF. The rearrangement joins TRBV11-2 to TRBJ1-2; tentatively, D is TRBD1 (6 bases). CDR1 and CDR2 (germline): SGHAT, FQNNGV. Deletions cut 7 bases from V and 4 bases from J, with 16 bases between. The length of the CDR3 is 14 residues.

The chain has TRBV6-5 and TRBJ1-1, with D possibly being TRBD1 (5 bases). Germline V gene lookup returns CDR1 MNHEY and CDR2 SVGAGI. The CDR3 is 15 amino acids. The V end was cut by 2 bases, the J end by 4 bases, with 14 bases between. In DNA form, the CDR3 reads TGTGCCAGCAGTTACAAGGGGACGGGGAGCACTGAAGCTTTCTTT. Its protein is CASSYKGTGSTEAFF.

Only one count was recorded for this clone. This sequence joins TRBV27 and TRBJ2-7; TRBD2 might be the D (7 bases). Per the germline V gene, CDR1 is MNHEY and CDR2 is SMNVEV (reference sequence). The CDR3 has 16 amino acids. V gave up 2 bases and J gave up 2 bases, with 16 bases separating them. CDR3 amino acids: CASSLTPGGQAYEQYF. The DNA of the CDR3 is TGTGCCAGCAGTTTAACCCCCGGGGGGCAAGCCTACGAGCAGTACTTC.

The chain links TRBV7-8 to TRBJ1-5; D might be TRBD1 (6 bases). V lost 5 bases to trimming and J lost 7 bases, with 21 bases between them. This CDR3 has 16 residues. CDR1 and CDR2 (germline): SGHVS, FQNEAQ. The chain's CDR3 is CASSGRGQGIRQPQHF. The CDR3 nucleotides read TGTGCCAGCAGCGGCCGGGGGCAGGGGATTAGGCAGCCCCAGCATTTT.

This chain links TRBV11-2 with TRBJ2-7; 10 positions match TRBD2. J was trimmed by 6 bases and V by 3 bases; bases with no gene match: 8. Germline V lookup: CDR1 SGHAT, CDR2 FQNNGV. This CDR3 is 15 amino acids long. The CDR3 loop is CASSFTTSGTPEQYF. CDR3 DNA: TGTGCCAGCAGCTTCACAACTAGCGGGACCCCCGAGCAGTACTTC.

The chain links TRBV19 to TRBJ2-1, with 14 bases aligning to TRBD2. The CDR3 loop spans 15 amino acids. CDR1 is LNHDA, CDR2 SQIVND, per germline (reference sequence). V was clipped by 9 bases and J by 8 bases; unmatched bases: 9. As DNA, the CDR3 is TGTGCCAGCCACTCCGGGACTAGCGGGAGCTATGAGCAGTTCTTC. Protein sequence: CASHSGTSGSYEQFF.

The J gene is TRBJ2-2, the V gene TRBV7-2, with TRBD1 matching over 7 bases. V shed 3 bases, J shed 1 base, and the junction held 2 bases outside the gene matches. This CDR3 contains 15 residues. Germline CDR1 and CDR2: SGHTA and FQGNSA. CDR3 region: CASSLGQLNTGELFF. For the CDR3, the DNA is TGTGCCAGCAGCTTGGGACAGCTGAACACCGGGGAGCTGTTTTTT.

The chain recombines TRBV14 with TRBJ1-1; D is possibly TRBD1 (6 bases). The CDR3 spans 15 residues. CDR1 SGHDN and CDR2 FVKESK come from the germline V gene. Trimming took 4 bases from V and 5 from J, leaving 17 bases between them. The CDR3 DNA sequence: TGTGCCAGCAGCCTCCACACAGGGCGAGGGACTGAAGCTTTCTTT. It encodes CASSLHTGRGTEAFF.

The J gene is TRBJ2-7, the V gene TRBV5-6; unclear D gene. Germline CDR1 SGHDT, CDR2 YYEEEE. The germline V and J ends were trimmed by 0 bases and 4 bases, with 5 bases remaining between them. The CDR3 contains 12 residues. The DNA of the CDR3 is TGTGCCAGCAGCTTGGCGATATACGAGCAGTACTTC. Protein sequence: CASSLAIYEQYF. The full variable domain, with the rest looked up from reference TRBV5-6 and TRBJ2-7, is DAGVTQSPTHLIKTRGQQVTLRCSPKSGHDTVSWYQQALGQGPQFIFQYYEEEERQRGNFPDRFSGHQFPNYSSELNVNALLLGDSALYLCASSLAIYEQYFGPGTRLTVT.

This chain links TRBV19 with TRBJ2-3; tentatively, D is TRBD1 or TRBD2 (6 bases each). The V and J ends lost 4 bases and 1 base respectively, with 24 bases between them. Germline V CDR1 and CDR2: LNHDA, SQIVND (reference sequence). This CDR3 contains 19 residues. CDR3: CASSTTTVTGWEGTDTQYF. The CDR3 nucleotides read TGTGCCAGTAGTACTACAACAGTGACAGGTTGGGAGGGCACAGATACGCAGTATTTT.

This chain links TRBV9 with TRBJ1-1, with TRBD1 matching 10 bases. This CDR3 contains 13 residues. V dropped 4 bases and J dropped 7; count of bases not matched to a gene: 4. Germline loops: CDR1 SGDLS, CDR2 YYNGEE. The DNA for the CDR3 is TGTGCCAGCAGCCCCGGGACAGGGGATGAAGCTTTCTTT. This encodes CASSPGTGDEAFF.

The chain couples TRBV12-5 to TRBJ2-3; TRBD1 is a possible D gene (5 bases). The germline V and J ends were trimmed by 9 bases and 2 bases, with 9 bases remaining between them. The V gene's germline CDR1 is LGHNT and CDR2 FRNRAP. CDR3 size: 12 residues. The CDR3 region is CASRAPTDTQYF. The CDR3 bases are TGTGCTAGCAGGGCACCCACAGATACGCAGTATTTT.

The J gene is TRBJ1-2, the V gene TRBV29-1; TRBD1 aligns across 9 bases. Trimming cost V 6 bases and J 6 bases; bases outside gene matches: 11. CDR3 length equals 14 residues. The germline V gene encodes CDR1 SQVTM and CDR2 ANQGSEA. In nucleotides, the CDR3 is TGCAGCGTCAGTGACAGGGGGATCGTGGATGGCTACACCTTC. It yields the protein CSVSDRGIVDGYTF.

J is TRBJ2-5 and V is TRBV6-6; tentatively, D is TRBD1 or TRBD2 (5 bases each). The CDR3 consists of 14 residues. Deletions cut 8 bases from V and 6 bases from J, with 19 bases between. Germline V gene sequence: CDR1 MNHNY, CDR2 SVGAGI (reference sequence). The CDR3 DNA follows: TGTGCCAGCTACACAACCGGGGCGAGAAAGACCCAGTACTTC. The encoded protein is CASYTTGARKTQYF.

As DNA, the CDR3 is TGTGCCAGCAGCCAAGGATACCGGGACAGGGGGCTTGAGACCCAGTACTTC. It codes for CASSQGYRDRGLETQYF. The genes are TRBV3-1 (or the pseudogene TRBV3-2) and TRBJ2-5, with 12 bases identical to TRBD1. Germline assignment: CDR1 LGHDT and CDR2 YNNKEL (reference sequence). The CDR3 sequence is 17 residues long. Unmatched junction bases numbered 8, after V lost 1 base and J lost 5 bases.

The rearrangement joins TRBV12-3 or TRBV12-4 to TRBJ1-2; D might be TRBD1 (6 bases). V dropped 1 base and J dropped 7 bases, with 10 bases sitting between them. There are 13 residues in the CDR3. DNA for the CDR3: TGTGCCAGCAGTTTAGACAGGGTCGGTGGCTACACCTTC. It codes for CASSLDRVGGYTF.

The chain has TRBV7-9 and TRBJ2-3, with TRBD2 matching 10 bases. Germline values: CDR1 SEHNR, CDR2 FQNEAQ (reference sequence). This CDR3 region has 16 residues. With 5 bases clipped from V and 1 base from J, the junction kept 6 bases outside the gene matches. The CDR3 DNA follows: TGTGCCAGCAGCCGGACTAGCGGAGGGGGCACAGATACGCAGTATTTT. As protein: CASSRTSGGGTDTQYF. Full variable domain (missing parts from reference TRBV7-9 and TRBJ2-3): DTGVSQNPRHKITKRGQNVTFRCDPISEHNRLYWYRQTLGQGPEFLTYFQNEAQLEKSRLLSDRFSAERPKGSFSTLEIQRTEQGDSAMYLCASSRTSGGGTDTQYFGPGTRLTVL.

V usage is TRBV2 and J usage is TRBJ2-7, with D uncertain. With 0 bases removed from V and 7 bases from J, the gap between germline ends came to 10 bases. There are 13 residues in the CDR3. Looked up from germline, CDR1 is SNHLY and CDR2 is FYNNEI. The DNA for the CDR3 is TGTGCCAGCAGTGAAGCGCCACCAAGGGAGCAGTACTTC. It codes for CASSEAPPREQYF.

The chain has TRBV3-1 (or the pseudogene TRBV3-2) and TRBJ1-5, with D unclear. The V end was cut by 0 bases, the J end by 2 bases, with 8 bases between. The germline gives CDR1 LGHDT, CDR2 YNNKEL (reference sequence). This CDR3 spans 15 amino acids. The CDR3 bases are TGTGCCAGCAGCCAAGACGGCGAGGGCAATCAGCCCCAGCATTTT. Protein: CASSQDGEGNQPQHF.

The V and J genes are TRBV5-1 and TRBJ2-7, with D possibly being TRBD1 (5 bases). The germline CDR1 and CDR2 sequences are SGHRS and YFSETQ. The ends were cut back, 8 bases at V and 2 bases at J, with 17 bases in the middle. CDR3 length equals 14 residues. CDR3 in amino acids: CARDVQDITYEQYF. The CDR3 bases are TGCGCCAGAGATGTACAGGACATAACCTACGAGCAGTACTTC.

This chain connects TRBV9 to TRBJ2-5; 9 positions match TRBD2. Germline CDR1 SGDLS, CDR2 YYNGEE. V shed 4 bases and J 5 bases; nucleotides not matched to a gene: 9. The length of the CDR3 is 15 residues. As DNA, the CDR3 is TGTGCCAGCAGCAGAGGTGCTAGCGGGGAGGAGACCCAGTACTTC. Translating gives CASSRGASGEETQYF.